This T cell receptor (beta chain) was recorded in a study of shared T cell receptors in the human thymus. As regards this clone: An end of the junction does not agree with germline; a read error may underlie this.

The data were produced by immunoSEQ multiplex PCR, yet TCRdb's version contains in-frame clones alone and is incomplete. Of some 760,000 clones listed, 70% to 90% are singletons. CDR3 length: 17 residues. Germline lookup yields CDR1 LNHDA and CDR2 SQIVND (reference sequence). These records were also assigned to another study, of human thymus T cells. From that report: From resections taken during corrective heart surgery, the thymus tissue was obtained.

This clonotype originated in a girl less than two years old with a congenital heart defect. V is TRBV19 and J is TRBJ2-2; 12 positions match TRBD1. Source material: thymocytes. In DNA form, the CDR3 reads TGTGCCAGTAGGCTCTCGGGACAGGGGGCGAAAACCGGGGAGCTGTTTTTT. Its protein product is CASRLSGQGAKTGELFF.